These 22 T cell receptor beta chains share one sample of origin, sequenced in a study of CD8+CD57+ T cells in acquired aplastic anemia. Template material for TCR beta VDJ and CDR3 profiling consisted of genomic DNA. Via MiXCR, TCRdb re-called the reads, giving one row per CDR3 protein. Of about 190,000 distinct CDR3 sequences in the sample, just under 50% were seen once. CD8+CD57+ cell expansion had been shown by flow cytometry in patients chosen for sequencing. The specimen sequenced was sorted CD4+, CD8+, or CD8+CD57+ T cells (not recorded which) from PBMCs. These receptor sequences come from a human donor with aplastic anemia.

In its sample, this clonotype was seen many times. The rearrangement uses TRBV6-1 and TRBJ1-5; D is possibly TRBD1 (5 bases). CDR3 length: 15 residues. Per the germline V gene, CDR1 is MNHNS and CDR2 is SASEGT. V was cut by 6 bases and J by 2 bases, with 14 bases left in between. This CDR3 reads CASRKGREGNQPQHF. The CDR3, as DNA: TGTGCCAGCAGAAAGGGCAGGGAAGGCAATCAGCCCCAGCATTTT.

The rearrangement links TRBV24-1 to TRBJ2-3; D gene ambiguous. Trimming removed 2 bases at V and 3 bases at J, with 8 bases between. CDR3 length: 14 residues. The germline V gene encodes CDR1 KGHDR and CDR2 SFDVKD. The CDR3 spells CATSDWDETDTQYF. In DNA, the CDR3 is TGTGCCACCAGTGATTGGGATGAAACAGATACGCAGTATTTT.

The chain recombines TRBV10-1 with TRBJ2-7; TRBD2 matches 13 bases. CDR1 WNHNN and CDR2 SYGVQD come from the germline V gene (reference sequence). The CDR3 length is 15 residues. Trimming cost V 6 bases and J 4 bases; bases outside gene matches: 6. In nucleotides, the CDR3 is TGCGCCAGCAGAGCGACTAGCGGGAGGTATTACGAGCAGTACTTC. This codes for CASRATSGRYYEQYF.

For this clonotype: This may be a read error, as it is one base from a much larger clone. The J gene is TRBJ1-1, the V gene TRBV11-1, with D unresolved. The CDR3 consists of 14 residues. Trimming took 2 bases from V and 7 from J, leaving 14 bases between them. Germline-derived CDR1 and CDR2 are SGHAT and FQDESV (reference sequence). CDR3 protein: CASSLRAGSLEAFF. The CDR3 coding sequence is TGTGCCAGCAGCTTACGGGCAGGCAGTCTTGAAGCTTTCTTT.

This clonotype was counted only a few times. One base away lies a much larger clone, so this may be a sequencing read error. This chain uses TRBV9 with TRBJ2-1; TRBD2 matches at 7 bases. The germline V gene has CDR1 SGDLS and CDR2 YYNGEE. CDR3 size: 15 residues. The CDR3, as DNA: TGTGCCAGCAGCCCCAGCGGGAAGACCTACAATGAGCAGCTCTTC. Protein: CASSPSGKTYNEQLF.

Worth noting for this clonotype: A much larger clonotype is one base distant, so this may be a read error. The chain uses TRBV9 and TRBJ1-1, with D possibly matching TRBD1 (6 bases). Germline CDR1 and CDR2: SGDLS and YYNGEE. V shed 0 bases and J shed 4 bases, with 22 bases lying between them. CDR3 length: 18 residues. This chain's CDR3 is CASSVVGTTEPMTTEAFF. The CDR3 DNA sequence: TGTGCCAGCAGCGTAGTGGGGACAACCGAACCCATGACCACTGAAGCTTTCTTT.

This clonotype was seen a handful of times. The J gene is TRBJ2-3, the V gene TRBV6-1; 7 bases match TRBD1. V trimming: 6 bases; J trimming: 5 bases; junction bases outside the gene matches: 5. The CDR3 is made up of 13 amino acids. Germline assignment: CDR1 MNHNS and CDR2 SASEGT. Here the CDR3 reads CASSVYRGDTQYF. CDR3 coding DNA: TGTGCCAGCAGCGTGTACAGGGGAGATACGCAGTATTTT.

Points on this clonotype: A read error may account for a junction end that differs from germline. CDR3 amino acids: CACSRQGGVREQYF. DNA of the CDR3: TGTGCCTGCAGCAGGCAAGGCGGTGTGAGGGAGCAGTACTTC. V gene TRBV7-2 combines with J gene TRBJ2-5, with D maybe TRBD2 (5 bases). Germline-derived CDR1 and CDR2 are SGHTA and FQGNSA. The CDR3 is 14 residues long.

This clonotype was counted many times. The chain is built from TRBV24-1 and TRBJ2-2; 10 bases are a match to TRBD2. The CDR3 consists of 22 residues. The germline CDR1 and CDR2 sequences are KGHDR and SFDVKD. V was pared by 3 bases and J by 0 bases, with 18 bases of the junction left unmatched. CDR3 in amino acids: CATSDPSEGAASGSANTGELFF. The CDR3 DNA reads TGTGCCACCAGTGATCCCAGCGAGGGGGCGGCTAGCGGGAGCGCGAACACCGGGGAGCTGTTTTTT.

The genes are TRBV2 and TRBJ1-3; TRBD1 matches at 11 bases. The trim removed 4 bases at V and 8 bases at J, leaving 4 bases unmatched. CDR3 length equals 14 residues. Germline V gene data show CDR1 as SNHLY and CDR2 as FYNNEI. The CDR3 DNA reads TGTGCCAGCAGTGTTGGGACAGGGGGTTACACCATATATTTT. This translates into CASSVGTGGYTIYF.

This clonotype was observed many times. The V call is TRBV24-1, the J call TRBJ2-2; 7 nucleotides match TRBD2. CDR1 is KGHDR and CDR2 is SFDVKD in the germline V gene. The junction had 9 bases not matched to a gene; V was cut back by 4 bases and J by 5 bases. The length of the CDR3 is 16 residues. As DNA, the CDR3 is TGTGCCACCAGTGACCCTGGGAGGGGCGAGACCGGGGAGCTGTTTTTT. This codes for CATSDPGRGETGELFF.

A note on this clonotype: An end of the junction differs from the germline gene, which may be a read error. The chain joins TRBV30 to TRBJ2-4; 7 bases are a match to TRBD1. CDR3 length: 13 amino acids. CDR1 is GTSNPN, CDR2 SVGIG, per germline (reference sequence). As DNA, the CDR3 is TGTGCCGGGAGTTCGCCCGGGACAGACATTCAGTACTTC. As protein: CAGSSPGTDIQYF. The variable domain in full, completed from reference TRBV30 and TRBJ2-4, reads SQTIHQWPATLVQPVGSPLSLECTVEGTSNPNLYWYRQAAGRGLQLLFYSVGIGQISSEVPQNLSASRPQDRQFILSSKKLLLSDSGFYLCAGSSPGTDIQYFGAGTRLSVL.

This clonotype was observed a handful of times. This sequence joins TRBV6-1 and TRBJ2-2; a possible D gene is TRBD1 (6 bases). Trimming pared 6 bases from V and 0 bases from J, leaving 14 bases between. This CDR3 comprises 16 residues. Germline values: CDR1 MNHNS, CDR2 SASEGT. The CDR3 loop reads CASRPRQVTNTGELFF. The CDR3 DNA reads TGTGCCAGCAGGCCGAGACAGGTGACGAACACCGGGGAGCTGTTTTTT.

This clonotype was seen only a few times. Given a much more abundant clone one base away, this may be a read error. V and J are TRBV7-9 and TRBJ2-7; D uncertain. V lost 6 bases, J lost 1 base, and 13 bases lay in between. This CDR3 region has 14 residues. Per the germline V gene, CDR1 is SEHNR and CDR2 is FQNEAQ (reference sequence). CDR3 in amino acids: CASSPDTRSYEQYF. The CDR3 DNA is TGTGCCAGCAGTCCTGACACTCGATCCTACGAGCAGTACTTC.

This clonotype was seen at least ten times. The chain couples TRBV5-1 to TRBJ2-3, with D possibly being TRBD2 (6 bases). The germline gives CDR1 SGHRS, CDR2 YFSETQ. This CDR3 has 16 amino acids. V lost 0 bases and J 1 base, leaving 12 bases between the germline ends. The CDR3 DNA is TGCGCCAGCAGCTTGGGGGCGGCTAGCGGCACAGATACGCAGTATTTT. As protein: CASSLGAASGTDTQYF. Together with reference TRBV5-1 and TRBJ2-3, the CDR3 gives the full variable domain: KAGVTQTPRYLIKTRGQQVTLSCSPISGHRSVSWYQQTPGQGLQFLFEYFSETQRNKGNFPGRFSGRQFSNSRSEMNVSTLELGDSALYLCASSLGAASGTDTQYFGPGTRLTVL.

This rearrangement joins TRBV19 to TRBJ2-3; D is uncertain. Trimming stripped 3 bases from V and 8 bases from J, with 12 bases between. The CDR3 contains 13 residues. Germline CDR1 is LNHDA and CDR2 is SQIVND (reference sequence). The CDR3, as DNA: TGTGCCAGTAGTATTGGCACGGGCGGTACGCAGTATTTT. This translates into CASSIGTGGTQYF.

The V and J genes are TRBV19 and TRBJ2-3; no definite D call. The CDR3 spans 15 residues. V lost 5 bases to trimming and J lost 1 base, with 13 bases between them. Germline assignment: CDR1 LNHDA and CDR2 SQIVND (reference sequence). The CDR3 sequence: CASSRAVVGTDTQYF. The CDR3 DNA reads TGTGCCAGTAGTCGGGCAGTAGTTGGCACAGATACGCAGTATTTT.

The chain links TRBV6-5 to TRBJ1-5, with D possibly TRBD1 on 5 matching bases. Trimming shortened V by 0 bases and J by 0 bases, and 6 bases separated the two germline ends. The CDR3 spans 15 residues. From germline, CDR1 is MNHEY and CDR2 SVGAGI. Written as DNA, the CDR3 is TGTGCCAGCAGTTACTCCAGGGTTAGCAATCAGCCCCAGCATTTT. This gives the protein CASSYSRVSNQPQHF.

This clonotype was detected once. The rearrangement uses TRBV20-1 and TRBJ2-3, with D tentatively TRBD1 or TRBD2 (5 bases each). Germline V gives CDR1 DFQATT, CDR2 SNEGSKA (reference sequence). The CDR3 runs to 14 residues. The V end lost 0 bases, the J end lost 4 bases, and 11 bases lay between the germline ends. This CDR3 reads CSAREGTRADTQYF. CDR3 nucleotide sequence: TGCAGTGCTAGAGAAGGGACCCGTGCAGATACGCAGTATTTT.

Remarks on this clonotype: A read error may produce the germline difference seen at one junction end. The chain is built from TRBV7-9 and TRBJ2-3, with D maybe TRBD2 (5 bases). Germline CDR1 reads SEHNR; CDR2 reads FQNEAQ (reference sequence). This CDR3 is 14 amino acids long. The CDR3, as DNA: TGTACCAGCAGCGGACGAGGTAGCACAGATACGCAGTATTTT. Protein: CTSSGRGSTDTQYF.

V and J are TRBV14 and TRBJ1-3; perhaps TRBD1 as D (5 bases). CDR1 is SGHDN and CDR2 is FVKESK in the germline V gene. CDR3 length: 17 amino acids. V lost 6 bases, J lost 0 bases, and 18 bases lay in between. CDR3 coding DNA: TGTGCCAGCAGAAGGGACGGCCAACCATTCTCTGGAAACACCATATATTTT. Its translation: CASRRDGQPFSGNTIYF. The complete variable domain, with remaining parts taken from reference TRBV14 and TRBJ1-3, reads EAGVTQFPSHSVIEKGQTVTLRCDPISGHDNLYWYRRVMGKEIKFLLHFVKESKQDESGMPNNRFLAERTGGTYSTLKVQPAELEDSGVYFCASRRDGQPFSGNTIYFGEGSWLTVV.

The CDR3 loop reads CASSMGQLYGYTF. For the CDR3, the DNA is TGTGCCAGCAGCATGGGACAGTTGTATGGCTACACCTTC. The chain couples TRBV7-8 to TRBJ1-2; 7 nucleotides align to TRBD1. CDR3 length: 13 residues. Germline trimming cut 5 bases from V and 5 bases from J; bases unmatched to any gene: 5. Germline V gene sequence: CDR1 SGHVS, CDR2 FQNEAQ.